The present T cell receptor (beta chain) was sequenced within a study of blood T cell repertoires in COVID-19. About the study: Collection of acute and convalescent COVID-19 samples took place in the United States, Italy and Spain. PBMCs, B-cell-depleted T cells, or T cells were the source of the cDNA or gDNA that made up the material.

Trimming at V came to 6 bases and at J to 2 bases, leaving 6 bases not matched to a gene. Germline assignment: CDR1 LNHDA and CDR2 SQIVND (reference sequence). The CDR3 runs to 16 residues. This clone is a singleton in its sample. Original processing methods: How many nucleated cells were present was estimated from reference gene primer amplification. Repertoires were generated with immunoSEQ multiplex PCR, while TCRdb's copy carries only in-frame clones and drops some. That table is the source of V, J and clone size, and D and trimming were worked out from the DNA. The repertoire consists of about 78,000 clones, with roughly nine tenths occurring once and the leading ten covering 4.5% to 5%.

The specimen was peripheral blood. This TCR was sampled from a man aged 50 or older with active or convalescent COVID-19. V and J are TRBV19 and TRBJ2-3, with 12 bases that match TRBD2. The CDR3 spells CASRRGLAGNTDTQYF. DNA of the CDR3: TGTGCCAGTAGAAGAGGACTAGCGGGGAACACAGATACGCAGTATTTT.